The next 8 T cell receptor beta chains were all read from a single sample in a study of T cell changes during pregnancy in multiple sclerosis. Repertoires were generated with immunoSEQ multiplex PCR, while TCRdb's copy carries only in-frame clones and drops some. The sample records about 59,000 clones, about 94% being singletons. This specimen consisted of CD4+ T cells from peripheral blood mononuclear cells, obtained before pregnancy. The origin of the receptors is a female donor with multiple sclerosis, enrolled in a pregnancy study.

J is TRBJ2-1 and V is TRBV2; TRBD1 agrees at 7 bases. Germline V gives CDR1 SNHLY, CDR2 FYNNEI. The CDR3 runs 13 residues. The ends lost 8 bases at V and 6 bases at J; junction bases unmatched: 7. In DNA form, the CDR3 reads TGTGCCAGCGCAACAGACAGGGTCAATGAGCAGTTCTTC. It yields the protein CASATDRVNEQFF.

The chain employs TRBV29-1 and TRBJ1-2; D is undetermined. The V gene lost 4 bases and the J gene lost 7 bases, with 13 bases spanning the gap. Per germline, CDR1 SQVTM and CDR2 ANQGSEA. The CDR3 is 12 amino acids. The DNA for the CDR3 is TGCAGCGTTGTACCGGGATCCGGTGGCTACACCTTC. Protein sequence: CSVVPGSGGYTF.

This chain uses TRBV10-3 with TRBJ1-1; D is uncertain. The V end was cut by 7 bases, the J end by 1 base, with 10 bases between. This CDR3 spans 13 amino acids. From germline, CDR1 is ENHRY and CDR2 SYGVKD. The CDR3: CAIKREPNTEAFF. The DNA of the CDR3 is TGTGCCATCAAGCGGGAACCGAACACTGAAGCTTTCTTT.

The CDR3 DNA follows: TGTGCCAGCAGCTTAATAGCCAGCTACGAGCAGTACTTC. Protein: CASSLIASYEQYF. J is TRBJ2-7 and V is TRBV11-2, with unresolved D. Trimming stripped 2 bases from V and 3 bases from J, with 8 bases between. The CDR3 sequence is 13 residues long. CDR1 and CDR2 (germline): SGHAT, FQNNGV.

CDR3 amino acids: CASRKTGQINQPQHF. CDR3 bases: TGTGCCAGCAGAAAAACGGGACAGATCAATCAGCCCCAGCATTTT. The chain joins TRBV6-5 to TRBJ1-5; 7 nucleotides match TRBD1. With 6 bases clipped from V and 3 bases from J, the junction kept 8 bases outside the gene matches. Germline values: CDR1 MNHEY, CDR2 SVGAGI. The CDR3 spans 15 residues.

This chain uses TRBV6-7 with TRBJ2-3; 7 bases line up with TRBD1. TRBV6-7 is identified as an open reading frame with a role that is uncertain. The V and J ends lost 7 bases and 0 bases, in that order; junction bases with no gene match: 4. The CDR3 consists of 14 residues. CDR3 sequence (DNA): TGTGCCAGCAATAACAGGGGTAGCACAGATACGCAGTATTTT. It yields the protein CASNNRGSTDTQYF.

The CDR3 loop reads CASGVSGITSQETQYF. The CDR3 DNA reads as TGTGCCAGCGGCGTTAGCGGGATAACTAGCCAAGAGACCCAGTACTTC. The chain couples TRBV7-6 to TRBJ2-5, with 8 bases identical to TRBD2. Germline values: CDR1 SGHVS, CDR2 FNYEAQ. CDR3 size: 16 residues. V lost 8 bases and J lost 1; bases outside the gene matches: 12.

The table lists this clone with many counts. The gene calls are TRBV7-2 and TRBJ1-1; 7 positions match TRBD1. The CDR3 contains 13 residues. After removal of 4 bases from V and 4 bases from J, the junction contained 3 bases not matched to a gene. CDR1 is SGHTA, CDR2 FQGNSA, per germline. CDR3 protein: CASSSRQGTEAFF. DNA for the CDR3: TGTGCCAGCAGCTCGAGACAGGGCACTGAAGCTTTCTTT.